This passage covers 9 T cell receptor beta chains from one sample sequenced in a study of blood T cell repertoires in COVID-19. Using immunoSEQ multiplex PCR, the repertoire was profiled, and TCRdb retains in-frame clones only, with some absent. The sample has 150,000 or so clones; roughly 93% are singletons. Sequenced input: peripheral blood. The receptors stem from a man younger than 35 with acute or convalescent COVID-19.

The gene calls are TRBV5-1 and TRBJ1-5; D unresolved. The CDR3 covers 15 residues. The V end was cut by 0 bases, the J end by 4 bases, with 11 bases between. In germline, CDR1 is SGHRS, CDR2 YFSETQ. CDR3 nucleotides: TGCGCCAGCAGCTTGGGGGAGGCCAGAAATCAGCCCCAGCATTTT. Encoded protein: CASSLGEARNQPQHF.

The V gene is TRBV27, the J gene TRBJ2-5; 9 bases align to TRBD2. The germline V gene has CDR1 MNHEY and CDR2 SMNVEV (reference sequence). This CDR3 is 16 amino acids long. V was pared by 7 bases and J by 4 bases, with 13 bases of the junction left unmatched. The CDR3 loop reads CASISLRGGPSETQYF. In nucleotides, the CDR3 is TGTGCCAGCATTTCTTTGCGGGGGGGCCCTTCAGAGACCCAGTACTTC.

This chain connects TRBV19 to TRBJ1-5, with 9 bases matching TRBD1. Looked up from germline, CDR1 is LNHDA and CDR2 is SQIVND (reference sequence). The CDR3 contains 14 residues. V shed 3 bases, J shed 5 bases, and the junction held 2 bases outside the gene matches. In DNA, the CDR3 is TGTGCCAGTAGTATGCGGACAGGGGATCAGCCCCAGCATTTT. Amino acids: CASSMRTGDQPQHF.

The J gene is TRBJ2-1, the V gene TRBV25-1, with 9 bases that match TRBD2. The CDR3 runs to 15 residues. The V and J ends lost 3 bases and 6 bases, in that order; junction bases with no gene match: 6. CDR1 and CDR2 from the germline V gene are MGHDK and SYGVNS. The CDR3 DNA reads TGTGCCAGCAGTGACGGCGGGAGGGCTCCCAATGAGCAGTTCTTC. Protein product: CASSDGGRAPNEQFF.

This chain uses TRBV5-5 with TRBJ2-7, with 9 bases lining up with TRBD2. Germline trimming cut 1 base from V and 6 bases from J; bases unmatched to any gene: 5. Per the germline V gene, CDR1 is SGHKS and CDR2 is YYEKEE (reference sequence). The CDR3 extends over 14 amino acids. The CDR3 sequence: CASSLSGTSLEQYF. The CDR3 DNA reads TGTGCCAGCAGCTTGAGCGGGACTAGCCTCGAGCAGTACTTC.

This chain joins TRBV19 and TRBJ2-1, with D maybe TRBD2 (7 bases). The ends were cut back, 7 bases at V and 1 base at J, with 11 bases in the middle. Per the germline V gene, CDR1 is LNHDA and CDR2 is SQIVND (reference sequence). The CDR3 totals 14 residues. CDR3 sequence reads: CASIGRGSYNEQFF. CDR3 sequence (DNA): TGTGCCAGTATTGGGAGGGGGTCCTACAATGAGCAGTTCTTC.

The rearrangement uses TRBV21-1 and TRBJ2-4; the table's D call of TRBD2 was not tested on the DNA. TRBV21-1 is given as a pseudogene. This CDR3 has 13 amino acids. CDR3 nucleotide sequence: TGTGCCAGCAGCAATGGCAGCGGACACATTCAGTACTTC. Amino acid sequence: CASSNGSGHIQYF.

The chain is built from TRBV27 and TRBJ2-7; D might be TRBD1 (5 bases). Between the trimmed V and J ends, which lost 6 bases and 4 bases, there was a span of 7 bases. From germline, CDR1 is MNHEY and CDR2 SMNVEV (reference sequence). This CDR3 contains 11 residues. Written as DNA, the CDR3 is TGTGCCAGCAGACAGGTTTACGAGCAGTACTTC. It codes for CASRQVYEQYF.

The V and J genes are TRBV7-9 and TRBJ2-3, with 8 bases aligning to TRBD1. Losses at the gene ends were 4 bases for V and 6 bases for J; bases not matched to a gene: 9. CDR1 and CDR2 from the germline V gene are SEHNR and FQNEAQ (reference sequence). This CDR3 contains 15 residues. CDR3 residues: CASSWFQGAGDTQYF. CDR3 DNA sequence: TGTGCCAGCAGCTGGTTCCAGGGGGCCGGGGATACGCAGTATTTT.